The clone carrying this TCR beta chain was seen a handful of times. Its antigen is not known. TCRdb independently ran MiXCR on the RT-PCR reads; one entry per CDR3 protein. This sample has hundreds of thousands of distinct CDR3 sequences, with 15% to 17% found just once. These data belong to a study of response to subunit inactivated influenza vaccine. Findings and caveats of the study: Every seasonal influenza vaccination brings in few new T cells, the authors suggested.

With 4 bases removed from V and 4 bases from J, the gap between germline ends came to 10 bases. Germline CDR1 reads KGHSH; CDR2 reads LQKENI. CDR3 length: 13 residues. The TCR originated in a man aged 50 to 60 who received an inactivated influenza vaccine. The chain recombines TRBV18 with TRBJ2-5, with D perhaps matching TRBD1 (5 bases). The specimen comprised PBMCs from blood, sampled about 13 days after vaccination. The CDR3 is CASSQGVTETQYF. CDR3 in DNA: TGTGCCAGCTCACAAGGGGTAACAGAGACCCAGTACTTC. The complete variable domain, with remaining parts taken from reference TRBV18 and TRBJ2-5, reads NAGVMQNPRHLVRRRGQEARLRCSPMKGHSHVYWYRQLPEEGLKFMVYLQKENIIDESGMPKERFSAEFPKEGPSILRIQQVVRGDSAAYFCASSQGVTETQYFGPGTRLLVL.